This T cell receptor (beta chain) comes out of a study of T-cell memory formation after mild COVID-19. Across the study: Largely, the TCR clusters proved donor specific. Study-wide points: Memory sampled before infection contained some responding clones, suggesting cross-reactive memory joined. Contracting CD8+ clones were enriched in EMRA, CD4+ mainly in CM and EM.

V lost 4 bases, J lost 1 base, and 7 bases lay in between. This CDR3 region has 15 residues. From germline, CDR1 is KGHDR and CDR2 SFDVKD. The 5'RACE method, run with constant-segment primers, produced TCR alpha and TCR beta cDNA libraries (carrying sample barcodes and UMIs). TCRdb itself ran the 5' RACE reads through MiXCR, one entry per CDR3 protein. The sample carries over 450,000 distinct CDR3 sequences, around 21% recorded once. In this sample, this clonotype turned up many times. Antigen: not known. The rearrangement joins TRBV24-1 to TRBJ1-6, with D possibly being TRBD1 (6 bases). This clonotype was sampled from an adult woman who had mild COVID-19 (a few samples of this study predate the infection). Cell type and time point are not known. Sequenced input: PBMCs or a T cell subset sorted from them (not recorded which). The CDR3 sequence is CATSEGGSYNSPLHF. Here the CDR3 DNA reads TGTGCCACCAGTGAAGGGGGTTCCTATAATTCACCCCTCCACTTT.